The T cell receptor (beta chain) under discussion was sequenced for a study of T cell responses to AZD1222 COVID-19 vaccine. TCRdb's table, derived via immunoSEQ multiplex PCR, lists solely in-frame clones and lacks some. The sample lists about 120,000 clones; about 85% were seen once. This CDR3 contains 15 residues. In germline, CDR1 is MNHNS, CDR2 SASEGT. V dropped 2 bases and J dropped 9; count of bases not matched to a gene: 7. Regarding the study as a whole: Spike-specific TCR breadth and depth went up after people got two AZD1222 doses.

About this clone itself: The antigen is undetermined.

The clonotype originates from an adult who received the AZD1222 COVID-19 vaccine. The material sequenced was peripheral blood, taken 28 days after the second AZD1222 dose. The rearrangement joins TRBV6-1 to TRBJ2-1; 10 positions match TRBD1. The CDR3 sequence is CASSELGTGEVEQFF. The CDR3 DNA reads as TGTGCCAGCAGTGAACTCGGGACAGGGGAGGTTGAGCAGTTCTTC.